This T cell receptor beta chain is drawn from a study of cytomegalovirus exposure and HLA in healthy donors. Primers for the PCR totalled 60 Vbeta and 13 Jbeta. The assay was immunoSEQ multiplex PCR, and TCRdb's table has in-frame clones only and misses some. Its table records around 80,000 clones. Concerning this clone: Its antigen remains unidentified.

Regarding the study as a whole: Evidence from a later analysis indicated that most CMV-associated TCR beta chains looked HLA-restricted. Cytomegalovirus association was assigned to around 150 TCR beta chains. In a later analysis, at a false discovery rate of 0.05, approximately 18,000 TCR beta sequences were associated with HLA alleles. With DRB1 most and HLA-C fewest, TCR association rates differed between HLA loci in a later analysis.

This CDR3 has 15 amino acids. CDR1 MRHNA and CDR2 SNTAGT come from the germline V gene. V lost 0 bases to trimming and J lost 9 bases; unmatched junction nucleotides: 8. The TCR comes from a boy between 5 and 17 years old in good health and CMV-seronegative. The sequenced material came from PBMCs. The chain employs TRBV6-4 and TRBJ2-1, with 7 bases fitting TRBD2. The CDR3 DNA sequence: TGTGCCAGCAGTGACTCTTGGGGGGGGGAGGGTGAGCAGTTCTTC. This sequence encodes CASSDSWGGEGEQFF.